The 20 T cell receptor beta chains reported below all come from one sample, sequenced in a study of blood T cell repertoires in COVID-19. Clones were read by immunoSEQ multiplex PCR, and TCRdb kept only the in-frame ones, dropping some. This repertoire shows over 150,000 clones, about 86% found once; its top ten account for about 7%. The material sequenced was peripheral blood. These receptors originate from a man aged 50 or older with active or convalescent COVID-19.

J is TRBJ2-3 and V is TRBV9; TRBD2 aligns across 11 bases. The germline gives CDR1 SGDLS, CDR2 YYNGEE. This CDR3 has 17 residues. Trimming cost V 0 bases and J 5 bases; bases outside gene matches: 8. The CDR3 bases are TGTGCCAGCAGCGTAGTTAGCGGGGGGGCCTTTGGAGATACGCAGTATTTT. Residues: CASSVVSGGAFGDTQYF.

This chain joins TRBV24-1 and TRBJ1-2; no clear D. The CDR3 sequence is 12 residues long. In germline, CDR1 is KGHDR, CDR2 SFDVKD. V shed 0 bases and J shed 8 bases, with 6 bases lying between them. This chain's CDR3 is CATSDLYTGYTF. CDR3 DNA sequence: TGTGCCACCAGTGATTTGTACACGGGCTACACCTTC.

V gene TRBV7-9 combines with J gene TRBJ2-4; no reliable D call. The CDR3 is 13 amino acids. V was cut by 3 bases and J by 4 bases, with 7 bases left in between. Per germline, CDR1 SEHNR and CDR2 FQNEAQ (reference sequence). This chain's CDR3 is CASSFALKNIQYF. The CDR3 coding sequence is TGTGCCAGCAGCTTCGCGCTAAAAAACATTCAGTACTTC.

The chain recombines TRBV5-8 with TRBJ2-5; D might be TRBD2 (5 bases). CDR1 is SGHTS, CDR2 YDEGEE, per germline. CDR3 length: 13 amino acids. The V end lost 4 bases, the J end lost 6 bases, and 13 bases lay between the germline ends. CDR3 residues: CASSPDSEKTQYF. Here the CDR3 DNA reads TGTGCCAGCAGCCCGGACTCTGAAAAGACCCAGTACTTC.

The chain couples TRBV9 to TRBJ1-2, with 7 bases aligning to TRBD1. CDR1 is SGDLS, CDR2 YYNGEE, per germline. V dropped 2 bases and J dropped 0; count of bases not matched to a gene: 1. This CDR3 is 14 amino acids long. CDR3 protein: CASSVGTANYGYTF. The DNA for the CDR3 is TGTGCCAGCAGCGTTGGGACAGCTAACTATGGCTACACCTTC. Looking up the rest from reference TRBV9 and TRBJ1-2 gives the full variable domain: DSGVTQTPKHLITATGQRVTLRCSPRSGDLSVYWYQQSLDQGLQFLIQYYNGEERAKGNILERFSAQQFPDLHSELNLSSLELGDSALYFCASSVGTANYGYTFGSGTRLTVV.

In its sample, this clone was seen once. The rearrangement links TRBV5-1 to TRBJ2-7; TRBD1 matches 9 bases. The junction had 4 bases not matched to a gene; V was cut back by 4 bases and J by 2 bases. This CDR3 has 14 amino acids. Looked up from germline, CDR1 is SGHRS and CDR2 is YFSETQ. Here the CDR3 reads CASSGGQGPYEQYF. The CDR3 DNA sequence: TGCGCCAGCAGCGGGGGACAGGGCCCCTACGAGCAGTACTTC.

The genes are TRBV6-6 and TRBJ2-4; D perhaps matches TRBD1 (5 bases). Germline V gene sequence: CDR1 MNHNY, CDR2 SVGAGI (reference sequence). V was trimmed by 5 bases and J by 0 bases, leaving 23 bases between them. The CDR3 runs 19 residues. Written as DNA, the CDR3 is TGTGCCAGCAGTCAGCGACAGCGAACGGTCGATGGAGCCAAAAACATTCAGTACTTC. Translating it yields CASSQRQRTVDGAKNIQYF.

This clone was found once. The CDR3 spells CASSHRLAGDSYEQYF. DNA of the CDR3: TGTGCCAGCAGCCATCGACTAGCGGGGGACAGCTACGAGCAGTACTTC. The chain uses TRBV5-6 and TRBJ2-7; TRBD2 matches at 12 bases. The trim removed 4 bases at V and 3 bases at J, leaving 8 bases unmatched. Per the germline V gene, CDR1 is SGHDT and CDR2 is YYEEEE. The CDR3 length is 16 residues.

The rearrangement uses TRBV18 and TRBJ1-2; D uncertain. The CDR3 is made up of 12 amino acids. In germline, CDR1 is KGHSH, CDR2 LQKENI. The V end was cut by 6 bases, the J end by 7 bases, with 12 bases between. CDR3 sequence (DNA): TGTGCCAGCTCCCCGGGAGAACGTGGCTACACCTTC. It translates to CASSPGERGYTF.

This chain links TRBV20-1 with TRBJ1-5; D unresolved. V shed 6 bases and J shed 3 bases, with 12 bases lying between them. Germline assignment: CDR1 DFQATT and CDR2 SNEGSKA (reference sequence). This CDR3 spans 13 amino acids. The CDR3 coding sequence is TGCAGTGCCAGTCCTGTTATCAATCAGCCCCAGCATTTT. Translation: CSASPVINQPQHF.

CDR3 sequence: CASSPPQGVNTEAFF. The CDR3 DNA reads as TGTGCCAGCTCACCACCACAAGGGGTGAACACTGAAGCTTTCTTT. The V gene is TRBV18, the J gene TRBJ1-1; a possible D gene is TRBD1 (5 bases). V lost 0 bases and J 0 bases, leaving 8 bases between the germline ends. The CDR3 loop spans 15 amino acids. Germline assignment: CDR1 KGHSH and CDR2 LQKENI.

The chain couples TRBV7-2 to TRBJ2-1; 15 nucleotides agree with TRBD2. Germline V CDR1 and CDR2: SGHTA, FQGNSA. The CDR3 is 18 amino acids. V lost 5 bases, J lost 9 bases, and 14 bases stayed unmatched. This CDR3 reads CASSLYWTSGGASGEQFF. The CDR3 DNA sequence: TGTGCCAGCAGCCTCTACTGGACTAGCGGGGGGGCAAGTGGTGAGCAGTTCTTC.

V usage is TRBV19 and J usage is TRBJ1-5; D not certain. V shed 0 bases and J shed 2 bases, with 11 bases lying between them. Germline V gene sequence: CDR1 LNHDA, CDR2 SQIVND (reference sequence). CDR3 length: 16 amino acids. CDR3 sequence: CASSIDGSGRNQPQHF. The CDR3 DNA reads as TGTGCCAGTAGTATAGATGGGTCAGGCCGCAATCAGCCCCAGCATTTT.

The rearrangement links TRBV27 to TRBJ1-1; D remains ambiguous. Trimming cost V 6 bases and J 3 bases, with 20 bases left between them. Germline values: CDR1 MNHEY, CDR2 SMNVEV (reference sequence). The CDR3 length is 16 residues. This CDR3 is CASSLGRRKRDTEAFF. The CDR3 DNA is TGTGCCAGCAGCCTGGGCCGCAGGAAGCGGGACACTGAAGCTTTCTTT.

The CDR3 sequence: CASRPRGGGYYEQYF. CDR3 coding DNA: TGTGCCAGTAGACCACGGGGCGGGGGATACTACGAGCAGTACTTC. The genes are TRBV19 and TRBJ2-7, with 7 bases matching TRBD2. CDR1 is LNHDA and CDR2 is SQIVND in the germline V gene (reference sequence). J gave up 3 bases and V 6 bases, and 11 bases lay outside the gene matches. The length of the CDR3 is 15 residues.

CDR3 sequence reads: CASSEGPGGGQPQHF. CDR3 nucleotides: TGTGCCAGCAGTGAAGGGCCTGGGGGGGGTCAGCCCCAGCATTTT. This chain links TRBV6-1 with TRBJ1-5, with a tentative D call TRBD1 (5 bases). Germline assignment: CDR1 MNHNS and CDR2 SASEGT. V was cut by 1 base and J by 6 bases, with 13 bases left in between. The CDR3 runs 15 residues.

DNA of the CDR3: TGTGCCAGTAGTATAAGGCTCAGTGGACGGGGAGACTATGGCTACACCTTC. Translating gives CASSIRLSGRGDYGYTF. V gene TRBV19 combines with J gene TRBJ1-2; D unclear. This CDR3 region has 17 residues. Per germline, CDR1 LNHDA and CDR2 SQIVND (reference sequence). Trimming took 2 bases from V and 3 from J, leaving 19 bases between them.

This rearrangement joins TRBV4-2 to TRBJ2-3; D may be TRBD1 (6 bases). V lost 4 bases and J lost 3, with 8 bases in between. Germline lookup yields CDR1 LGHNA and CDR2 YNFKEQ. The CDR3 contains 13 residues. The CDR3 protein is CASSPQGTDTQYF. CDR3 bases: TGTGCCAGCAGCCCCCAGGGGACAGATACGCAGTATTTT.

In regard to this clone: Other DNA sequences within the sample encode an identical CDR3. The J gene is TRBJ2-1, the V gene TRBV9; possibly TRBD2 for D (6 bases). Trimming left V 0 bases short and J 6 bases short, with 13 bases between. This CDR3 has 15 amino acids. Germline V gene sequence: CDR1 SGDLS, CDR2 YYNGEE. The CDR3: CASSVGLARGNEQFF. CDR3 sequence (DNA): TGTGCCAGCAGCGTAGGGCTAGCGAGGGGCAATGAGCAGTTCTTC.

The chain uses TRBV5-1 and TRBJ1-1; TRBD1 matches 7 bases. Germline V gene sequence: CDR1 SGHRS, CDR2 YFSETQ. V shed 6 bases, J shed 0 bases, and the junction held 5 bases outside the gene matches. The CDR3 extends over 14 amino acids. This CDR3 is CASTTDRMNTEAFF. For the CDR3, the DNA is TGCGCCAGCACCACGGACAGGATGAACACTGAAGCTTTCTTT.